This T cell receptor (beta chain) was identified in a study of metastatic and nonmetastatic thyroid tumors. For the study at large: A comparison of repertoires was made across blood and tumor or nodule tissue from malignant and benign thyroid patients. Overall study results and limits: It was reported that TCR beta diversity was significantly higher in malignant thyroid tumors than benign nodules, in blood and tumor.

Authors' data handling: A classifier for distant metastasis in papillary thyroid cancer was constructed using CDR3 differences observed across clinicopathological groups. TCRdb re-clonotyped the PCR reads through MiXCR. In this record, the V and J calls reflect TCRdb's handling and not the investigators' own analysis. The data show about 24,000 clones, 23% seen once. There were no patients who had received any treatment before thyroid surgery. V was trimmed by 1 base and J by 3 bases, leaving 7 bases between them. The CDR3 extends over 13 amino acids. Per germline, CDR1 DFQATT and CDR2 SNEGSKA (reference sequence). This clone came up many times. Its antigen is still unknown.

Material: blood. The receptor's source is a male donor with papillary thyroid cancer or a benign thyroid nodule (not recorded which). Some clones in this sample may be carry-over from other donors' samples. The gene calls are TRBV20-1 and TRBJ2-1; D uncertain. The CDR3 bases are TGCAGTGCTAGAGCGGAGAACTACAATGAGCAGTTCTTC. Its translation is CSARAENYNEQFF.